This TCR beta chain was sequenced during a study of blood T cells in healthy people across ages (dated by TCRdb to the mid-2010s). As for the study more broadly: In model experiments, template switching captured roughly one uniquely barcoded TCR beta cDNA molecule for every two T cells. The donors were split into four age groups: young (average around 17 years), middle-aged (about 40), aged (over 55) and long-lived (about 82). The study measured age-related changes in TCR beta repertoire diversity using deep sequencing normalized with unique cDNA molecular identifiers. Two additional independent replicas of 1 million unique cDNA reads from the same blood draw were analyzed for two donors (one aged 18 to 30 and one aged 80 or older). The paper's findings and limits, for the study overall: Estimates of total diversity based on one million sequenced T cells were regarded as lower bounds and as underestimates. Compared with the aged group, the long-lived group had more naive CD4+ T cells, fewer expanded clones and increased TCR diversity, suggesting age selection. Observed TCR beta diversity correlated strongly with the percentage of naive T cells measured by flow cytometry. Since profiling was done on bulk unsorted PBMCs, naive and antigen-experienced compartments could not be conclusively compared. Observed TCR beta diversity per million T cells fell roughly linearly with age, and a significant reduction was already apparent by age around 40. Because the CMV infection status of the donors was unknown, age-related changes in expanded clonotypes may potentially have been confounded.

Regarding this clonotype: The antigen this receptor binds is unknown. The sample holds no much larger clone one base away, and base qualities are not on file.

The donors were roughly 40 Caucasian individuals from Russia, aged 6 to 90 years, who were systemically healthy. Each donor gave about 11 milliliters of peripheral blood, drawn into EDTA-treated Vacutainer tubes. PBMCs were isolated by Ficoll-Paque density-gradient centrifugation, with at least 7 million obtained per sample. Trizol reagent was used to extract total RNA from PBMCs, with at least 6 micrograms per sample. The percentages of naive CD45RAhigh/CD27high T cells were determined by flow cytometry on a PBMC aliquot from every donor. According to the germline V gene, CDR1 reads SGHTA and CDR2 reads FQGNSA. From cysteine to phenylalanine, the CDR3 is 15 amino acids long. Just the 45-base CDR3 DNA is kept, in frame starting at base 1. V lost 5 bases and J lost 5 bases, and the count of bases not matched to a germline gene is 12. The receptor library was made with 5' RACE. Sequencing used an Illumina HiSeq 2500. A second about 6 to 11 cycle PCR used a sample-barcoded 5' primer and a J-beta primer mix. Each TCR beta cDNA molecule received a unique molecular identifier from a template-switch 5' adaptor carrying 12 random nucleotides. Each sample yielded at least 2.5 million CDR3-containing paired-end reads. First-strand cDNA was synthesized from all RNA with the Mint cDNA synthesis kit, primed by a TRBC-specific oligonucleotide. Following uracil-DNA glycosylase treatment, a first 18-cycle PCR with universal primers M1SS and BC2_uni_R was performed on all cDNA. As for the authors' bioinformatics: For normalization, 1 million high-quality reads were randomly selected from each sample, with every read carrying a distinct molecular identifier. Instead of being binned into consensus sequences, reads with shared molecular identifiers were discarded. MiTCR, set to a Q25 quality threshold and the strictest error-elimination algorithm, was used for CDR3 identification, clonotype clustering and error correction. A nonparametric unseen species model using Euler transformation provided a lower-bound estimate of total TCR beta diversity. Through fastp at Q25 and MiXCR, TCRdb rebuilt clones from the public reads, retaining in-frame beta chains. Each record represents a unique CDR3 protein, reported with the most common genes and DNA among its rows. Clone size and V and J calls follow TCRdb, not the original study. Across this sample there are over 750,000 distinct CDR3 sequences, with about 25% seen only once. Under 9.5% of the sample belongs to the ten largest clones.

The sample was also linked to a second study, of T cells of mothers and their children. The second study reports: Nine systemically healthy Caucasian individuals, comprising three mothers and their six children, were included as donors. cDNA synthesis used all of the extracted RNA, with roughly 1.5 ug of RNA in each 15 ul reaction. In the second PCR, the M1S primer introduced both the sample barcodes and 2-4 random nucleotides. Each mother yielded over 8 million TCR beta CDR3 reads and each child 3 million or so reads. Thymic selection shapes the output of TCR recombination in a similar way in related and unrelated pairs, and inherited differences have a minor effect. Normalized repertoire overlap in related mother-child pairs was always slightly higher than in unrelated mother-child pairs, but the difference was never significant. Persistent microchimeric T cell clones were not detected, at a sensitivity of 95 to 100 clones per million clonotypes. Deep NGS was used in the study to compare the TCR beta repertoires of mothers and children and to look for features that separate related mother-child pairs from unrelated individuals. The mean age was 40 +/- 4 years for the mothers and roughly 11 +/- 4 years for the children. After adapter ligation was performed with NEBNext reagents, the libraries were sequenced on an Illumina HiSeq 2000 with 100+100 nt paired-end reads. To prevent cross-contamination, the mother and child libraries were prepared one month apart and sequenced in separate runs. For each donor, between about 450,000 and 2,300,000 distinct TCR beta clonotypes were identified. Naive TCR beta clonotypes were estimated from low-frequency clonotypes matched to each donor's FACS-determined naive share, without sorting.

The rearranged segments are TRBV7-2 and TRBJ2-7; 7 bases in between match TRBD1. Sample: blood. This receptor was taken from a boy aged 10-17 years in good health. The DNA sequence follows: TGTGCCAGCAGCCTATCCGGGACAGCGCTTGACGAGCAGTACTTC. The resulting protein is CASSLSGTALDEQYF.